This is a list of T cell receptor beta chains from one sample in a study of T cell repertoires in cytomegalovirus infection. From the reads, TCRdb called clonotypes with MiXCR, one entry per CDR3 protein. The top ten clones hold 10% of a sample with approximately 500,000 distinct CDR3 sequences, about 11% of them seen once. Sequenced: PBMCs. These receptors were obtained from a human donor in good health (CMV status not recorded). Some clones in this sample may be carry-over from other donors' samples. Each CDR3 is given with its conserved first and last residue. The D gene is left open where the match is weak. Clone size is not always given. Where it is, it says once, few, many or a class for expanded clones.

V	D	J	size	CDR3	DNA
TRBV7-8	TRBD2	TRBJ2-7	many	CASSSRLAGRSYEQYF	TGTGCCAGCAGCTCCCGACTAGCGGGAAGATCCTACGAGCAGTACTTC
TRBV24-1	TRBD2	TRBJ2-2	-	CATSGQGGGRAHTGELFF	TGTGCCACCAGTGGCCAGGGTGGCGGGAGGGCCCACACCGGGGAGCTGTTTTTT
TRBV24-1	TRBD1	TRBJ2-7	few	CATSDRDSCRAYEQYF	TGTGCCACCAGTGACCGGGACAGTTGTCGAGCCTACGAGCAGTACTTC
TRBV7-8	-	TRBJ2-7	many	CAVELRGHYSYEQYF	TGTGCCGTGGAACTCAGGGGACATTACTCCTACGAGCAGTACTTC
TRBV29-1	TRBD1	TRBJ1-2	many	CSVEDPGQGPSYTF	TGCAGCGTTGAAGATCCGGGACAGGGTCCCAGCTACACCTTC
TRBV11-2	-	TRBJ2-6	many	CASSLDRPSGANVLTF	TGTGCCAGCAGCTTAGATCGACCGTCTGGGGCCAACGTCCTGACTTTC
TRBV7-9	-	TRBJ2-3	many	CASSWSGTPDTQYF	TGTGCCAGCAGCTGGTCCGGGACACCAGATACGCAGTATTTT
TRBV4-1	-	TRBJ2-6	many	CASSQDSGGSGANVLTF	TGCGCCAGCAGCCAAGATAGTGGGGGTTCCGGGGCCAACGTCCTGACTTTC
TRBV5-6	-	TRBJ2-1	many	CASSPVGGLPSGDEQFF	TGTGCCAGCAGCCCGGTCGGGGGACTCCCATCAGGCGATGAGCAGTTCTTC
TRBV7-3	TRBD2	TRBJ2-7	many	CASSLKSSGYYEQYF	TGTGCCAGCAGCTTAAAGTCTAGCGGTTACTACGAGCAGTACTTC
TRBV12-3/TRBV12-4	TRBD2	TRBJ2-1	-	CASTPGTSGGSSYNEQFF	TGTGCCAGCACCCCCGGGACTAGCGGGGGAAGCTCCTACAATGAGCAGTTCTTC
TRBV6-5	-	TRBJ1-4	many	CASSYTATNEKLFF	TGTGCCAGCAGTTACACTGCAACTAATGAAAAACTGTTTTTT
TRBV7-9	-	TRBJ2-5	many	CASSLKRRLYQETQYF	TGTGCCAGCAGCTTAAAGAGGCGGTTGTACCAAGAGACCCAGTACTTC
TRBV12-3/TRBV12-4	TRBD1	TRBJ1-2	-	CASSFLGQGADGYTF	TGTGCCAGCAGTTTTCTGGGACAGGGGGCAGATGGCTACACCTTC
TRBV28	TRBD1	TRBJ2-3	many	CASSSQGARGDTQYF	TGTGCCAGCAGTTCACAGGGGGCCCGGGGGGATACGCAGTATTTT
TRBV5-6	-	TRBJ1-5	many	CASSGGYNQPQHF	TGTGCCAGCAGTGGGGGGTACAATCAGCCCCAGCATTTT
TRBV3-1	-	TRBJ1-1	-	CASSQGHSGTEAFF	TGTGCCAGCAGCCAAGGACATTCGGGGACTGAAGCTTTCTTT
TRBV30	-	TRBJ2-2	-	CAWSRGTNTGELFF	TGTGCCTGGAGTCGGGGGACGAACACCGGGGAGCTGTTTTTT
TRBV3-1	-	TRBJ1-2	-	CASSPQGGGGGYTF	TGTGCCAGCAGCCCACAGGGAGGCGGCGGGGGCTACACCTTC
TRBV7-9	-	TRBJ2-4	many	CASSRSGSPTDIQYF	TGTGCCAGCAGCCGAAGCGGGTCTCCTACGGACATTCAGTACTTC
TRBV5-1	TRBD2	TRBJ2-2	many	CASRAGDETGELFF	TGCGCCAGCCGAGCGGGAGATGAAACCGGGGAGCTGTTTTTT
TRBV27	TRBD2	TRBJ2-7	many	CASSLVAGGFLISYEQYF	TGTGCCAGCAGTTTAGTAGCGGGAGGGTTCTTGATCTCCTACGAGCAGTACTTC
TRBV19	-	TRBJ2-1	many	CASSIDGPNNEQFF	TGTGCCAGTAGTATTGACGGACCCAACAATGAGCAGTTCTTC
TRBV19	-	TRBJ2-5	many	CASSMGGRGSLGETQYF	TGTGCCAGTAGTATGGGGGGCAGGGGATCCCTCGGAGAGACCCAGTACTTC
TRBV7-6	-	TRBJ2-7	many	CASRLGGSRRLVNEQYF	TGTGCCAGCAGATTAGGGGGATCAAGAAGACTAGTCAACGAGCAGTACTTC
TRBV23-1	-	TRBJ2-6	-	CASSQSRQRGLTGANVLTF	TGCGCCAGCAGTCAATCGCGGCAAAGGGGCCTTACTGGGGCCAACGTCCTGACTTTC
TRBV28	-	TRBJ2-5	few	CASNRQLRGQETQYF	TGTGCCAGCAACCGTCAACTTCGGGGTCAAGAGACCCAGTACTTC
TRBV2	-	TRBJ2-5	-	CASSEPSHRETQYF	TGTGCCAGCAGTGAGCCTAGCCATCGGGAGACCCAGTACTTC
TRBV2	-	TRBJ2-1	many	CASIPPGRGTYNEQFF	TGTGCCAGCATCCCGCCGGGCAGGGGAACCTACAATGAGCAGTTCTTC
TRBV7-9	-	TRBJ1-1	many	CASSPDGSGTEAFF	TGTGCCAGCAGCCCCGACGGATCTGGCACTGAAGCTTTCTTT
TRBV29-1	-	TRBJ2-3	-	CSVEEQASDPDTQYF	TGCAGCGTTGAAGAACAGGCTAGCGATCCAGATACGCAGTATTTT
TRBV7-9	-	TRBJ2-5	many	CASSYRDKGSGTQYF	TGTGCCAGCAGCTACCGGGACAAGGGTTCTGGGACCCAGTACTTC
TRBV5-8	TRBD2	TRBJ2-2	few	CASSPGGSPTGELFF	TGTGCCAGCAGCCCCGGGGGGTCTCCCACCGGGGAGCTGTTTTTT
TRBV7-2	-	TRBJ2-3	many	CASSLQYTDTQYF	TGTGCCAGCAGCTTACAGTACACAGATACGCAGTATTTT
TRBV30	-	TRBJ2-5	-	CAWSPRQVQETQYF	TGTGCCTGGAGCCCCCGACAAGTTCAAGAGACCCAGTACTTC
TRBV2	-	TRBJ1-2	-	CASSADSFDPGYTF	TGTGCCAGCAGCGCGGACAGTTTCGATCCGGGCTACACCTTC
TRBV5-1	TRBD2	TRBJ2-1	many	CASSSGVGLAVRNEQFF	TGCGCCAGCAGCTCTGGTGTAGGGCTAGCGGTGAGGAATGAGCAGTTCTTC
TRBV7-6	TRBD2	TRBJ2-1	many	CASSSPLGTRDNEQFF	TGTGCCAGCAGCTCACCTTTAGGGACTAGGGACAATGAGCAGTTCTTC
TRBV2	TRBD2	TRBJ2-5	many	CASSEGTAGGAETQYF	TGTGCCAGCAGTGAAGGGACAGCGGGGGGCGCGGAGACCCAGTACTTC
TRBV11-2	TRBD1	TRBJ1-2	many	CASSSLRGRNYGYTF	TGTGCCAGCAGCTCGTTAAGGGGGCGCAATTATGGCTACACCTTC
TRBV10-3	-	TRBJ1-1	many	CAISEAAVNTEAFF	TGTGCCATCAGTGAGGCAGCCGTGAACACTGAAGCTTTCTTT
TRBV10-3	-	TRBJ1-3	-	CAIRVRQNTIYF	TGTGCCATCAGGGTTAGACAAAACACCATATATTTT
TRBV15	TRBD2	TRBJ2-7	few	CATSSGLAAYEQYF	TGTGCCACCAGTTCGGGACTAGCGGCCTACGAGCAGTACTTC
TRBV25-1	-	TRBJ1-1	few	CASRPTASTEAFF	TGTGCCAGCAGGCCGACAGCGAGCACTGAAGCTTTCTTT
TRBV11-2	TRBD2	TRBJ2-2	many	CASSFLKGRGGTGELFF	TGTGCCAGCAGCTTCCTTAAGGGTCGGGGGGGCACCGGGGAGCTGTTTTTT
TRBV29-1	TRBD1	TRBJ1-1	-	CSVDDRTGETEAFF	TGCAGCGTAGACGACAGGACAGGGGAAACTGAAGCTTTCTTT
TRBV7-8	-	TRBJ1-4	many	CASSLGGIEKLFF	TGTGCCAGCAGCTTAGGTGGGATTGAAAAACTGTTTTTT
TRBV28	TRBD1	TRBJ2-3	many	CASKSNRGTDTQYF	TGTGCCAGCAAAAGTAACAGGGGAACAGATACGCAGTATTTT
TRBV10-3	-	TRBJ2-5	many	CAISESKGQETQYF	TGTGCCATCAGTGAGTCTAAAGGCCAAGAGACCCAGTACTTC
TRBV7-2	-	TRBJ2-7	many	CASSLEEWDEQYF	TGTGCCAGCAGCTTAGAGGAGTGGGACGAGCAGTACTTC
TRBV7-7	-	TRBJ2-7	-	CASSLDGGGEQYF	TGTGCTAGCAGCTTAGACGGGGGCGGGGAGCAGTACTTC
TRBV2	TRBD2	TRBJ2-3	many	CASSRLAGGTDTQYF	TGTGCCAGCAGCCGACTAGCGGGTGGTACAGATACGCAGTATTTT
TRBV6-1	-	TRBJ2-6	few	CASSGYFSGANVLTF	TGTGCCAGCAGTGGCTATTTCTCTGGGGCCAACGTCCTGACTTTC
TRBV9	-	TRBJ1-6	many	CASSDRPGHFNSPLHF	TGTGCCAGCAGCGATCGGCCGGGACATTTTAATTCACCCCTCCACTTT